What follows are 10 T cell receptor beta chains derived from one specimen sequenced in a study of shared clonotypes between healthy human individuals. Using immunoSEQ multiplex PCR, the repertoire was profiled, and TCRdb retains in-frame clones only, with some absent. The sample includes over a million clones, 98% of them seen just once. The sequencing input was naive CD4+ T cells sorted from blood. Stated subset: CD45RA+ positively selected. The receptors come from a man aged 30 to 39 in good health.

The count of this clone is one. J is TRBJ2-7 and V is TRBV29-1; D call uncertain. Germline CDR1 is SQVTM and CDR2 is ANQGSEA. The V gene lost 6 bases and the J gene lost 3 bases, with 18 bases spanning the gap. The CDR3 covers 14 residues. The CDR3 loop reads CSVKKKSTRYEQYF. In nucleotides, the CDR3 is TGCAGCGTGAAAAAAAAGAGTACTCGCTACGAGCAGTACTTC.

This sequence joins TRBV21-1 and TRBJ2-1; the table's D call of TRBD2 was not tested on the DNA. TRBV21-1 is classified as a pseudogene. This CDR3 spans 16 amino acids. The CDR3 here is CASGTLLAPSYNEQFF. CDR3 DNA: TGTGCCAGCGGAACACTACTAGCGCCTTCCTACAATGAGCAGTTCTTC.

CDR3: CASSLLQLQETQYF. CDR3 nucleotides: TGTGCCAGCAGCTTGTTACAGCTCCAAGAGACCCAGTACTTC. The V call is TRBV5-5, the J call TRBJ2-5; D remains ambiguous. Trimming stripped 1 base from V and 1 base from J, with 8 bases between. This CDR3 is 14 amino acids long. CDR1 is SGHKS, CDR2 YYEKEE, per germline (reference sequence).

This chain uses TRBV18 with TRBJ2-7, with D maybe TRBD1 (6 bases). V shed 4 bases and J shed 4 bases, with 14 bases lying between them. The CDR3 consists of 14 residues. Germline V CDR1 and CDR2: KGHSH, LQKENI. The CDR3 loop reads CASSLLGGNYEQYF. The CDR3, as DNA: TGTGCCAGCTCACTACTTGGGGGCAATTACGAGCAGTACTTC.

In DNA form, the CDR3 reads TGTGCCACAGGACTAGCGGGAGGGCCAGAGACCCAGTACTTC. Encoded protein: CATGLAGGPETQYF. The genes are TRBV7-9 and TRBJ2-5; 15 nucleotides match TRBD2. In germline, CDR1 is SEHNR, CDR2 FQNEAQ (reference sequence). V lost 10 bases and J lost 4; bases outside the gene matches: 4. The CDR3 totals 14 residues.

The DNA for the CDR3 is TGTGCCAGCAGTTATCAAGGCGGGGCCACCTACGAGCAGTACTTC. It translates to CASSYQGGATYEQYF. The chain couples TRBV6-5 to TRBJ2-7; possibly TRBD2 for D (6 bases). Germline assignment: CDR1 MNHEY and CDR2 SVGAGI. The CDR3 consists of 15 residues. Trimming removed 3 bases at V and 2 bases at J, with 14 bases between.

This chain joins TRBV15 and TRBJ2-7; TRBD1 aligns across 9 bases. Germline loops: CDR1 LNHNV, CDR2 YYDKDF (reference sequence). The CDR3 is 14 amino acids. Trimming took 4 bases from V and 6 from J; bases not matched to a gene: 7. DNA of the CDR3: TGTGCCACCAGCATCGGACAGGGGCCCTTCGAGCAGTACTTC. Translated: CATSIGQGPFEQYF.

Notes on this clone: The junction and the germline gene differ at one end; a read error may be behind it. The gene calls are TRBV11-2 and TRBJ2-7; 7 nucleotides align to TRBD1. This CDR3 spans 13 amino acids. Looked up from germline, CDR1 is SGHAT and CDR2 is FQNNGV. The CDR3 nucleotides are TGTGCCAGCAGCATAGACAGGGCGGGTGAGCAGTACTTC. Translating gives CASSIDRAGEQYF.

The chain uses TRBV5-1 and TRBJ2-3; TRBD2 matches 10 bases. The trim removed 4 bases at V and 2 bases at J, leaving 7 bases unmatched. CDR1 SGHRS and CDR2 YFSETQ come from the germline V gene. The CDR3 runs 16 residues. The CDR3 spells CASSPGLAVSTDTQYF. The CDR3 DNA is TGCGCCAGCAGCCCCGGACTAGCGGTATCCACAGATACGCAGTATTTT.

The rearrangement uses TRBV27 and TRBJ1-2; TRBD1 might be the D (6 bases). V was cut by 6 bases and J by 8 bases, with 16 bases left in between. Germline V gene sequence: CDR1 MNHEY, CDR2 SMNVEV (reference sequence). The CDR3 is 13 amino acids. The CDR3 sequence: CASSLTGIGGYTF. For the CDR3, the DNA is TGTGCCAGCAGCCTGACAGGAATCGGCGGCTACACCTTC.